The T cell receptor beta chain under discussion was sequenced for a study of radiotherapy plus CTLA-4 blockade in lung cancer. Patients with chemo-refractory metastatic non-small-cell lung cancer received focal radiation plus CTLA-4 blockade with ipilimumab. The CDR3 is 13 residues long. Germline assignment: CDR1 MNHEY and CDR2 SMNVEV (reference sequence). Trimming stripped 10 bases from V and 7 bases from J, with 17 bases between. The method was immunoSEQ multiplex PCR; TCRdb's version includes in-frame clones alone and lacks a portion of them. The sample includes some 49,000 clones, around 83% of them seen just once.

Sequenced here: peripheral blood, sampled from a patient treated with radiotherapy plus ipilimumab. The chain combines TRBV27 with TRBJ2-1; D might be TRBD2 (6 bases). This receptor was identified in a human donor with non-small cell lung cancer whose response to radiotherapy plus ipilimumab could not be evaluated. CDR3 coding DNA: TGTGCCACGGGACCGGGACTTTCGAATGAGCAGTTCTTC. This sequence encodes CATGPGLSNEQFF.